This TCR beta chain originates from a study of cytomegalovirus exposure and HLA in healthy donors. V was pared by 5 bases and J by 7 bases, with 14 bases between. This CDR3 has 13 residues. Germline V gene data show CDR1 as SEHNR and CDR2 as FQNEAQ (reference sequence). Broader study findings: According to reports, the classifier identified cytomegalovirus status with high specificity and sensitivity. A later analysis found first-cohort TCR clusters tended to co-occur in the roughly 120 validation repertoires.

Sequencing was performed with immunoSEQ multiplex PCR; in TCRdb, only in-frame clones are kept and a portion is missing. The sample shows 100,000 to 150,000 clones, 89% of them seen only once. As for this clone: Its antigen is unknown.

This chain joins TRBV7-9 and TRBJ1-1; D is uncertain. Sequencing was done on a sample of PBMCs. The source is a woman younger than 35 in good health and CMV-seronegative. The CDR3 nucleotides read TGTGCCAGCAGCCCGTGGACTGAGGATGAAGCTTTCTTT. This gives the protein CASSPWTEDEAFF.